What follows are 11 T cell receptor beta chains derived from one specimen sequenced in a study of blood T cells in healthy people across ages. Together with a sample-barcoded 5' primer, a J-beta primer mix was included in a second PCR lasting roughly 7 to 11 cycles. TCRdb independently ran MiXCR on the 5' RACE reads; one entry per CDR3 protein. The sample has about 640,000 distinct CDR3 sequences; roughly 53% are singletons. Sequencing was performed on blood. These TCRs come from a man in his sixties in good health.

The chain links TRBV20-1 to TRBJ2-5; TRBD2 is a possible D gene (6 bases). CDR1 and CDR2 from the germline V gene are DFQATT and SNEGSKA (reference sequence). The CDR3 spans 12 residues. Between the trimmed V and J ends, which lost 5 bases and 1 base, there was a span of 8 bases. The CDR3 loop reads CSAPTSQETQYF. CDR3 in DNA: TGCAGTGCTCCGACTAGCCAAGAGACCCAGTACTTC.

The chain combines TRBV3-1 with TRBJ2-5; D might be TRBD2 (5 bases). Germline V gene lookup returns CDR1 LGHDT and CDR2 YNNKEL (reference sequence). Deletions cut 4 bases from V and 4 bases from J, with 16 bases between. The CDR3 spans 15 residues. The CDR3 coding sequence is TGTGCCAGCAGCCTCCCGAGCTCAGAGGGAGAGACCCAGTACTTC. Amino acid sequence: CASSLPSSEGETQYF.

This clonotype was counted only a few times. This chain connects TRBV29-1 to TRBJ1-5; a weak D match, TRBD1 (6 bases). The CDR3 is 13 residues long. Germline lookup yields CDR1 SQVTM and CDR2 ANQGSEA. The V end was cut by 1 base, the J end by 6 bases, with 10 bases between. CDR3 DNA: TGCAGCGTTGAAGCCGTACAGGGTCAGCCCCAGCATTTT. Translating gives CSVEAVQGQPQHF.

This clonotype was counted at least ten times. The chain is built from TRBV20-1 and TRBJ2-3, with D possibly being TRBD2 (6 bases). The V gene lost 6 bases and the J gene lost 11 bases, with 21 bases spanning the gap. Per germline, CDR1 DFQATT and CDR2 SNEGSKA (reference sequence). The CDR3 runs to 13 residues. CDR3 sequence reads: CSASGPYGAGQYF. The CDR3 nucleotides are TGCAGTGCCTCCGGGCCTTACGGAGCGGGGCAGTATTTT.

The CDR3 DNA reads TGTGCCAGCAGTTTTTCAGCCAGGGGGGGAAACACTGAAGCTTTCTTT. Protein sequence: CASSFSARGGNTEAFF. This chain uses TRBV12-3 or TRBV12-4 with TRBJ1-1; 7 nucleotides line up with TRBD1. This CDR3 has 16 amino acids. Trimming took 3 bases from V and 2 from J; bases not matched to a gene: 9.

The J gene is TRBJ2-5, the V gene TRBV27; D unclear. Trimming removed 3 bases at V and 4 bases at J, with 12 bases between. The CDR3 has 14 amino acids. Germline V gives CDR1 MNHEY, CDR2 SMNVEV (reference sequence). This CDR3 is CASSLSRSGETQYF. CDR3 in DNA: TGTGCCAGCAGTTTGTCACGATCGGGAGAGACCCAGTACTTC.

This clonotype was picked up a small number of times. The gene calls are TRBV2 and TRBJ2-4; the match to TRBD1 covers 7 bases. Germline V gene data show CDR1 as SNHLY and CDR2 as FYNNEI. The junction had 12 bases not matched to a gene; V was cut back by 7 bases and J by 6 bases. CDR3 length: 15 amino acids. The CDR3 coding sequence is TGTGCCAGCATTGCGGAGGTGGGACAGAGAAACATTCAGTACTTC. This encodes CASIAEVGQRNIQYF.

The sample holds a few counts of this clonotype. The chain combines TRBV5-1 with TRBJ1-2, with TRBD1 as a possible D gene (5 bases). This CDR3 spans 14 amino acids. Germline V gene sequence: CDR1 SGHRS, CDR2 YFSETQ. The V end lost 4 bases, the J end lost 4 bases, and 14 bases lay between the germline ends. CDR3 loop: CASSQQDSTYGYTF. The CDR3 DNA is TGCGCCAGCAGCCAGCAAGACAGCACCTATGGCTACACCTTC.

V and J are TRBV12-5 and TRBJ2-7; either TRBD1 or TRBD2 may supply D (6 bases each). The J call may be mistaken, given a closer DNA end match to TRBJ2-5. The CDR3 consists of 13 residues. The germline gives CDR1 LGHNT, CDR2 FRNRAP. The CDR3 loop reads CASGMGGRETQYF. The CDR3 DNA follows: TGTGCTAGTGGTATGGGGGGCCGGGAGACCCAGTACTTC.

Comment on this clonotype: A read error may produce the germline difference seen at one junction end. The chain employs TRBV6-1 and TRBJ2-5; 8 bases align to TRBD2. Germline V gives CDR1 MNHNS, CDR2 SASEGT. This CDR3 is 15 amino acids long. The CDR3 here is CASRLERGYQETKYF. DNA for the CDR3: TGTGCCAGCAGGCTGGAGCGGGGGTACCAAGAGACCAAGTACTTC.

The chain combines TRBV27 with TRBJ2-5; D possibly uses TRBD1 or TRBD2 (5 bases each). The CDR3 extends over 17 amino acids. Germline V gene lookup returns CDR1 MNHEY and CDR2 SMNVEV (reference sequence). Trimming shortened V by 1 base and J by 1 base, and 16 bases separated the two germline ends. The CDR3 protein is CASSLWGTGRLQETQYF. In nucleotides, the CDR3 is TGTGCCAGCAGTTTATGGGGGACGGGGAGACTCCAAGAGACCCAGTACTTC.